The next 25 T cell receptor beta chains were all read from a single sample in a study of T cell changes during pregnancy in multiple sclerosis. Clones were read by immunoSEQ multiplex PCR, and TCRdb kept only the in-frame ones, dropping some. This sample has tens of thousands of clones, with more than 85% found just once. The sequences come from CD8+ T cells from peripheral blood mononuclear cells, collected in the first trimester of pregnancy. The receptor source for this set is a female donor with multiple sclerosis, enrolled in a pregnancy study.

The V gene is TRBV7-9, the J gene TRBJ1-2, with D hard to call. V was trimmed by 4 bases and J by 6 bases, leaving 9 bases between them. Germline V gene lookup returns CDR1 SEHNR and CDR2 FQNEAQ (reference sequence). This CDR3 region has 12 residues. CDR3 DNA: TGTGCCAGCAGCTCAGGACTAGATGGCTACACCTTC. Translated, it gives CASSSGLDGYTF.

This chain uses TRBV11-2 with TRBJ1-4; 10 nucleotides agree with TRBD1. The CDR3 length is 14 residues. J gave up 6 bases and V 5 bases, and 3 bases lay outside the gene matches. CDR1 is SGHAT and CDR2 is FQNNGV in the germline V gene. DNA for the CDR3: TGTGCCAGCAGCCGAGGACAGGGGGATGAAAAACTGTTTTTT. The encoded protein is CASSRGQGDEKLFF.

The CDR3 loop reads CATSRTGGTEAFF. The DNA of the CDR3 is TGTGCCACCAGCAGGACCGGGGGCACTGAAGCTTTCTTT. The chain employs TRBV15 and TRBJ1-1, with D perhaps TRBD1 (5 bases). V gave up 3 bases and J gave up 4 bases, with 9 bases separating them. There are 13 residues in the CDR3. CDR1 and CDR2 (germline): LNHNV, YYDKDF (reference sequence).

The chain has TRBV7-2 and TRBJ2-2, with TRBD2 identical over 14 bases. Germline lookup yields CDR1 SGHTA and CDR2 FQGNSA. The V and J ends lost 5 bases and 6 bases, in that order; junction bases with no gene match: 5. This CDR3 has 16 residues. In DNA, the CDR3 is TGTGCCAGCAGCGATCCGACTAGCGGGGGGGCCGGGGAGCTGTTTTTT. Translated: CASSDPTSGGAGELFF.

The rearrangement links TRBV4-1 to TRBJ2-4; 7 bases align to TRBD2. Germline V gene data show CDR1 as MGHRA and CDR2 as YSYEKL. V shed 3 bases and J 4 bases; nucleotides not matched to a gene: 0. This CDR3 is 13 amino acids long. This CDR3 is CASSQGLKNIQYF. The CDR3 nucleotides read TGCGCCAGCAGCCAGGGACTAAAAAACATTCAGTACTTC.

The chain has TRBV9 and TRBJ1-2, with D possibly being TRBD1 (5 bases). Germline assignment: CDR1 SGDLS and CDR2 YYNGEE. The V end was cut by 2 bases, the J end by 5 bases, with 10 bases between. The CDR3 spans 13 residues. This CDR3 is CASSVTEKYGYTF. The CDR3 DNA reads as TGTGCCAGCAGCGTGACAGAGAAGTATGGCTACACCTTC. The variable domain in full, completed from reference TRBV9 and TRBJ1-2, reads DSGVTQTPKHLITATGQRVTLRCSPRSGDLSVYWYQQSLDQGLQFLIQYYNGEERAKGNILERFSAQQFPDLHSELNLSSLELGDSALYFCASSVTEKYGYTFGSGTRLTVV.

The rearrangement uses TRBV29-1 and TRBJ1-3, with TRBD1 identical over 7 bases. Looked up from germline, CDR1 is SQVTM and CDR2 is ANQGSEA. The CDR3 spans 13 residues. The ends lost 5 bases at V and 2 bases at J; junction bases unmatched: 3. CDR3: CSVKGTAGNTIYF. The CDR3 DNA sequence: TGCAGCGTTAAAGGGACAGCTGGAAACACCATATATTTT. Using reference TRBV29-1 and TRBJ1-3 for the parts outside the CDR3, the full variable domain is SAVISQKPSRDICQRGTSLTIQCQVDSQVTMMFWYRQQPGQSLTLIATANQGSEATYESGFVIDKFPISRPNLTFSTLTVSNMSPEDSSIYLCSVKGTAGNTIYFGEGSWLTVV.

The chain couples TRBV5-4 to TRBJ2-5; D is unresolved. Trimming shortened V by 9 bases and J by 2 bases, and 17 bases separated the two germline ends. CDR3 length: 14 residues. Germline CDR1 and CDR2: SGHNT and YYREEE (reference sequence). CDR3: CATGSKMEQETQYF. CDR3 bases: TGTGCCACCGGGTCGAAAATGGAACAAGAGACCCAGTACTTC.

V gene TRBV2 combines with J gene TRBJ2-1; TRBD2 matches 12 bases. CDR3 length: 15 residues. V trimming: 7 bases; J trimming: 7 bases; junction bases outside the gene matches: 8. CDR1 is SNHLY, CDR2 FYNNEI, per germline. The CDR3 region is CASMVLAGGQNEQFF. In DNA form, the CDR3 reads TGTGCCAGCATGGTTCTAGCGGGGGGGCAAAATGAGCAGTTCTTC.

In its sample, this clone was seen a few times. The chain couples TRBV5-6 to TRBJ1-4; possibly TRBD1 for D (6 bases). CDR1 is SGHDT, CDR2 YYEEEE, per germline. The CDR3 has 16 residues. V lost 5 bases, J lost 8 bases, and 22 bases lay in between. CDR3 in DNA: TGTGCCAGCAGTAAAAACCTAGGGGGGGATCGAGAAAAACTGTTTTTT. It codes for CASSKNLGGDREKLFF.

The CDR3 bases are TGCAGCCCCGGGTGGGAGCCCCACACCTTC. It specifies CSPGWEPHTF. The V gene is TRBV20-1, the J gene TRBJ1-2; D uncertain. The CDR3 length is 10 residues. CDR1 and CDR2 (germline): DFQATT, SNEGSKA (reference sequence).

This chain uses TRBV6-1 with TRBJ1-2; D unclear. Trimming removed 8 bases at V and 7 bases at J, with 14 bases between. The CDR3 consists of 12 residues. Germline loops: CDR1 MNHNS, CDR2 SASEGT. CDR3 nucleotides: TGTGCCAGCCCCACTAGGTTCGGTGGCTACACCTTC. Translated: CASPTRFGGYTF.

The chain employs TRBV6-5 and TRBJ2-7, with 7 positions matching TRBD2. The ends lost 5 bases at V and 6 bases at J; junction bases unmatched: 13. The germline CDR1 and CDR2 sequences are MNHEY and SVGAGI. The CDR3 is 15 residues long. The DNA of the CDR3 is TGTGCCAGCAGTCCCCGACTAGCCCCTGGGGGCGAGCAGTACTTC. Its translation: CASSPRLAPGGEQYF.

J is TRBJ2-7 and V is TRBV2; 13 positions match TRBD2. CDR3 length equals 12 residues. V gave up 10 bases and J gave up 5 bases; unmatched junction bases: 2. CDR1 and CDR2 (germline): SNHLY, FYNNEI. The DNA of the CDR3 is TGTGCCACCGGGACTAGCGGGGACGAGCAGTACTTC. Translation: CATGTSGDEQYF.

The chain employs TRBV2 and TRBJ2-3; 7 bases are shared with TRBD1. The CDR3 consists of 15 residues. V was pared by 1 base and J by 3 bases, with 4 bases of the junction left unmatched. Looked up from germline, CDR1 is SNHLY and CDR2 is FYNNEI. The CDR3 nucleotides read TGTGCCAGCAGTGAAGGACAGGGTAGTACAGATACGCAGTATTTT. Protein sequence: CASSEGQGSTDTQYF.

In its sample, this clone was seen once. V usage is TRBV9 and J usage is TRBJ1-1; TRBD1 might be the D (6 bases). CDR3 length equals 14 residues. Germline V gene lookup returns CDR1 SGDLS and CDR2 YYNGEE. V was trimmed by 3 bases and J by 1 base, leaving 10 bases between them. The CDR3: CASSEDSWNTEAFF. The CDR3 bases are TGTGCCAGCAGCGAGGACAGCTGGAACACTGAAGCTTTCTTT. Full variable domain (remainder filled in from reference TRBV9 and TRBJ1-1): DSGVTQTPKHLITATGQRVTLRCSPRSGDLSVYWYQQSLDQGLQFLIQYYNGEERAKGNILERFSAQQFPDLHSELNLSSLELGDSALYFCASSEDSWNTEAFFGQGTRLTVV.

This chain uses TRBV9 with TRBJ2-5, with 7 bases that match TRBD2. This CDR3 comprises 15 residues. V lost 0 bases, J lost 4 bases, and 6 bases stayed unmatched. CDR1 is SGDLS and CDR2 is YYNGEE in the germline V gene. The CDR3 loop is CASSVEGGIGETQYF. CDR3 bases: TGTGCCAGCAGCGTAGAGGGAGGGATAGGAGAGACCCAGTACTTC.

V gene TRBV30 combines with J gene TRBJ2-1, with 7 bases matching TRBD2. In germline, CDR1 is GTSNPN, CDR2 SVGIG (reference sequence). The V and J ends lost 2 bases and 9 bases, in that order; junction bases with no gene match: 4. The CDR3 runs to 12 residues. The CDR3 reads CAWSFGEGEQFF. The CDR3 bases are TGTGCCTGGAGTTTCGGGGAGGGTGAGCAGTTCTTC.

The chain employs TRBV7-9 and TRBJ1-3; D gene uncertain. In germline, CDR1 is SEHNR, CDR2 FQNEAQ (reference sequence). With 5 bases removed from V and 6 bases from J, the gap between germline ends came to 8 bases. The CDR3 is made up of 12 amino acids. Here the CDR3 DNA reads TGTGCCAGCAGCCTCATAGTAAACACCATATATTTT. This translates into CASSLIVNTIYF.

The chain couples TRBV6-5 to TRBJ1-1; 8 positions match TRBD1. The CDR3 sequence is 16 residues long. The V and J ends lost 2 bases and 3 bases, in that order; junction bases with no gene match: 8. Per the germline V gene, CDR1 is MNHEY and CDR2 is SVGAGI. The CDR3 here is CASSYGQGVLDTEAFF. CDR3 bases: TGTGCCAGCAGTTACGGACAGGGAGTTCTGGACACTGAAGCTTTCTTT.

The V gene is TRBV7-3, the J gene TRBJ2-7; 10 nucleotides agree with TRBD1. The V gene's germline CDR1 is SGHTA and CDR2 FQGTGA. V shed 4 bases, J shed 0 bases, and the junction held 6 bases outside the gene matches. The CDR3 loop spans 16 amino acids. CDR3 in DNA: TGTGCCAGCAGCTCTCGGGACAGGGGTCGCTCCTACGAGCAGTACTTC. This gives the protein CASSSRDRGRSYEQYF.

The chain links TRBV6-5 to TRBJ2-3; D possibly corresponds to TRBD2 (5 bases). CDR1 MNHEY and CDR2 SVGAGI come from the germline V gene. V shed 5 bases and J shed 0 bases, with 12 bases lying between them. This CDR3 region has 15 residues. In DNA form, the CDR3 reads TGTGCCAGCAGTACTGCTAGCCTTAGCACAGATACGCAGTATTTT. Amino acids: CASSTASLSTDTQYF.

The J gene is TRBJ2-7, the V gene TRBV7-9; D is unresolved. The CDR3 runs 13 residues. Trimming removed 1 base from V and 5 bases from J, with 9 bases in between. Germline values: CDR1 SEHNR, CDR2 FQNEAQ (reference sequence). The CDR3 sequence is CASSLVFSDEQYF. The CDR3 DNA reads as TGTGCCAGCAGCTTAGTTTTCTCGGACGAGCAGTACTTC.

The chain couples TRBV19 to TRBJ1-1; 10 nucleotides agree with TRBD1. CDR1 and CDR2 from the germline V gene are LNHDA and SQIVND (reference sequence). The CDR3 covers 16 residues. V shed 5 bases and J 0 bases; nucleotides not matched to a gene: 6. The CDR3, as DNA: TGTGCCAGTAGTTCCCGGGACAGGGGTTTGAACACTGAAGCTTTCTTT. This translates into CASSSRDRGLNTEAFF.

The CDR3 bases are TGTGCCAGCAGTCCGGGACAGGACACAGATACGCAGTATTTT. This codes for CASSPGQDTDTQYF. The chain combines TRBV6-4 with TRBJ2-3, with 8 positions matching TRBD1. CDR3 length equals 14 residues. Germline-derived CDR1 and CDR2 are MRHNA and SNTAGT. The V gene end was trimmed by 5 bases and the J gene end by 2 bases; junction bases not matched to a gene: 3.